This T cell receptor beta chain came from a study of multiple sclerosis patients with progressive multifocal leukoencephalopathy. Trimming took off 1 base at V and 7 bases at J, with 7 bases between the two ends. Germline-derived CDR1 and CDR2 are SNHLY and FYNNEI. This CDR3 region has 12 residues. Regarding time point: before natalizumab initiation. The method was immunoSEQ multiplex PCR; TCRdb's version includes in-frame clones alone and lacks a portion of them. The data contain roughly 30,000 clones, 75% to 90% of them singletons. The receptor comes from a human donor with multiple sclerosis. J is TRBJ1-1 and V is TRBV2; the D is unclear. The specimen sequenced was PBMCs. CDR3 region: CASSEGVYEAFF. The CDR3 bases are TGTGCCAGCAGTGAAGGCGTTTATGAAGCTTTCTTT.